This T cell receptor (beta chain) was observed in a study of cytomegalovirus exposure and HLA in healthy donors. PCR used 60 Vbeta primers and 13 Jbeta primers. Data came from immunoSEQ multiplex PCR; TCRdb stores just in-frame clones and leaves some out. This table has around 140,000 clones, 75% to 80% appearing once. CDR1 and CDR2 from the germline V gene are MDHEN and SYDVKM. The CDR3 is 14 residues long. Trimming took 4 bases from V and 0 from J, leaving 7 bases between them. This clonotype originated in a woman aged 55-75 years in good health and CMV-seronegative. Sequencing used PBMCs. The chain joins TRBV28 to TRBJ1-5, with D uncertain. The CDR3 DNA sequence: TGTGCCAGCAGTTCGGTGAATAGCAATCAGCCCCAGCATTTT. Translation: CASSSVNSNQPQHF.